The 14 T cell receptor beta chains below all came from one sample that was sequenced in a study of OX40 agonist ivuxolimab in advanced cancers. Clones were sequenced by immunoSEQ multiplex PCR, and TCRdb holds only the in-frame ones, with some missing. In the table there are roughly 92,000 clones, under 95% of which are singletons. The sequences come from CD4+ or CD8+ T cells sorted from blood, collected in a trial of the OX40 agonist ivuxolimab. The receptors here all came from an adult with an advanced solid tumor such as melanoma, head and neck, liver or kidney cancer.

The chain joins TRBV18 to TRBJ2-2, with D unclear. The V gene's germline CDR1 is KGHSH and CDR2 LQKENI. The length of the CDR3 is 12 residues. V gave up 5 bases and J gave up 3 bases, with 4 bases separating them. DNA for the CDR3: TGTGCCAGCTCATCCTACACCGGGGAGCTGTTTTTT. Its translation: CASSSYTGELFF.

The chain recombines TRBV7-9 with TRBJ2-5; 13 bases map to TRBD2. The trim removed 5 bases at V and 5 bases at J, leaving 14 bases unmatched. CDR3 length: 18 amino acids. Germline CDR1 is SEHNR and CDR2 is FQNEAQ (reference sequence). The CDR3 spells CASSKGTSGKGAGETQYF. Here the CDR3 DNA reads TGTGCCAGCAGCAAAGGGACTAGCGGGAAAGGGGCGGGCGAGACCCAGTACTTC.

CDR3 nucleotide sequence: TGTGCCAGCAGCAAGACCTTTGGACGCGGGAGGGCCCCCGAGCAGTACTTC. Protein sequence: CASSKTFGRGRAPEQYF. The chain combines TRBV7-8 with TRBJ2-7, with 9 bases aligning to TRBD2. The CDR3 has 17 amino acids. Trimming took 5 bases from V and 6 from J; bases not matched to a gene: 17. CDR1 and CDR2 (germline): SGHVS, FQNEAQ.

V and J are TRBV7-2 and TRBJ2-7; TRBD2 agrees at 10 bases. The V and J ends lost 5 bases and 2 bases, in that order; junction bases with no gene match: 12. In germline, CDR1 is SGHTA, CDR2 FQGNSA. The CDR3 is 17 amino acids. The CDR3: CASSPRGASGRAYEQYF. The DNA of the CDR3 is TGTGCCAGCAGCCCCCGTGGGGCCAGCGGGAGGGCCTACGAGCAGTACTTC.

V gene TRBV11-1 combines with J gene TRBJ2-2, with 11 bases fitting TRBD2. Germline CDR1 is SGHAT and CDR2 is FQDESV (reference sequence). Germline trimming cut 3 bases from V and 5 bases from J; bases unmatched to any gene: 8. The CDR3 contains 17 residues. The CDR3 region is CASSFLAGGSITGELFF. CDR3 in DNA: TGTGCCAGCAGCTTCCTAGCGGGAGGTTCGATAACCGGGGAGCTGTTTTTT.

This chain uses TRBV4-2 with TRBJ2-2; a weak D match, TRBD1 (6 bases). CDR3 length: 16 amino acids. The germline V and J ends were trimmed by 1 base and 0 bases, with 9 bases remaining between them. The germline V gene has CDR1 LGHNA and CDR2 YNFKEQ. CDR3 in DNA: TGTGCCAGCAGCCAAGGGACAGCACCGAACACCGGGGAGCTGTTTTTT. Amino acids: CASSQGTAPNTGELFF.

This chain connects TRBV6-5 to TRBJ1-5, with D possibly TRBD1 on 6 matching bases. The CDR3 runs 11 residues. Deletions cut 6 bases from V and 13 bases from J, with 13 bases between. Germline CDR1 is MNHEY and CDR2 is SVGAGI. The CDR3 sequence: CASSPGGTQHF. CDR3 in DNA: TGTGCCAGCAGCCCAGGTGGGACACAGCATTTT.

J is TRBJ2-5 and V is TRBV11-1, with TRBD1 identical over 7 bases. TRBJ2-7 explains the end of the DNA better; the J call may be wrong. The germline CDR1 and CDR2 sequences are SGHAT and FQDESV (reference sequence). The CDR3 length is 14 residues. CDR3 DNA: TGTGCCAGCAGCTATCGGACAGGTTCTGGCGAGCAGTACTTC. Translation: CASSYRTGSGEQYF.

This sequence joins TRBV5-6 and TRBJ1-1, with D tentatively TRBD1 (5 bases). V was pared by 0 bases and J by 5 bases, with 17 bases between. Germline V gene data show CDR1 as SGHDT and CDR2 as YYEEEE. This CDR3 has 16 residues. The CDR3 DNA is TGTGCCAGCAGCTTGGTTTATCTCCAGGGACTAACTGAAGCTTTCTTT. Amino acids: CASSLVYLQGLTEAFF.

J is TRBJ2-7 and V is TRBV11-2; D is perhaps TRBD1 (5 bases). The CDR3 is 13 amino acids. V was trimmed by 4 bases and J by 5 bases, leaving 12 bases between them. Germline assignment: CDR1 SGHAT and CDR2 FQNNGV. In DNA form, the CDR3 reads TGTGCCAGCAGCTCTGCCAGGGTTAACGAGCAGTACTTC. Protein product: CASSSARVNEQYF.

A single count supports this clone. This chain uses TRBV5-1 with TRBJ2-2, with D hard to call. This CDR3 region has 13 residues. Between the trimmed V and J ends, which lost 4 bases and 7 bases, there was a span of 11 bases. Germline V gives CDR1 SGHRS, CDR2 YFSETQ. As DNA, the CDR3 is TGCGCCAGCAGCCCGACCGAGATCGGGGAGCTGTTTTTT. As protein: CASSPTEIGELFF. The full variable domain, with the rest looked up from reference TRBV5-1 and TRBJ2-2, is KAGVTQTPRYLIKTRGQQVTLSCSPISGHRSVSWYQQTPGQGLQFLFEYFSETQRNKGNFPGRFSGRQFSNSRSEMNVSTLELGDSALYLCASSPTEIGELFFGEGSRLTVL.

V and J are TRBV5-1 and TRBJ2-1, with D perhaps TRBD2 (7 bases). Germline CDR1 SGHRS, CDR2 YFSETQ. The CDR3 has 14 residues. V lost 4 bases and J lost 6, with 14 bases in between. The CDR3 is CASSLRGPVNEQFF. DNA of the CDR3: TGCGCCAGCAGCCTGCGGGGGCCAGTCAATGAGCAGTTCTTC.

The count of this clone is one. This rearrangement joins TRBV7-3 to TRBJ2-1; a weak D match, TRBD1 (5 bases). The CDR3 totals 14 residues. The germline V gene has CDR1 SGHTA and CDR2 FQGTGA. The V end was cut by 4 bases, the J end by 5 bases, with 12 bases between. This CDR3 reads CASSSYRTDNEQFF. The CDR3 region has the DNA TGTGCCAGCAGCTCCTACAGGACCGACAATGAGCAGTTCTTC.

The gene calls are TRBV5-1 and TRBJ2-2; no reliable D call. This CDR3 region has 16 residues. Germline assignment: CDR1 SGHRS and CDR2 YFSETQ. V was cut by 1 base and J by 2 bases, with 12 bases left in between. CDR3 sequence: CASSLTTLTNTGELFF. In DNA form, the CDR3 reads TGCGCCAGCAGCTTGACTACCTTAACCAACACCGGGGAGCTGTTTTTT.